This TCR beta chain was sequenced for a study of response to subunit inactivated influenza vaccine. Overall study findings and caveats: The authors suggested that few new T cells are recruited per seasonal influenza vaccination.

TCRdb reprocessed the RT-PCR reads via MiXCR and lists one record per CDR3 protein. The sample lists 550,000 to 800,000 distinct CDR3 sequences; more than 15% were seen once. This clonotype was detected only a few times. The antigen remains unidentified. The clonotype originates from a man between 50 and 59 years old who received an inactivated influenza vaccine. The sample was PBMCs from blood, taken 11 to 12 days after vaccination.

The chain's CDR3 is CASSYQGAWETQYF. CDR3 DNA sequence: TGTGCCAGCAGCTACCAGGGGGCATGGGAGACCCAGTACTTC. This sequence joins TRBV3-1 and TRBJ2-5, with 8 bases fitting TRBD1. This CDR3 has 14 amino acids. V lost 5 bases, J lost 5 bases, and 7 bases stayed unmatched. Germline CDR1 LGHDT, CDR2 YNNKEL (reference sequence).